These 15 T cell receptor beta chains originate from one sample sequenced in a study of post-analysis software for immune sequencing data. Sequencing libraries made from TCR beta cDNA carried unique molecular identifiers. TCRdb re-analysed the PCR reads in MiXCR, keeping a single row per CDR3 protein. Seen here are hundreds of thousands of distinct CDR3 sequences, roughly 27% observed once, and the top ten hold around 0.6%. These receptors are not linked to any known antigen. Study outcomes and limitations: Higher frequency in patients than in controls was seen for a handful of TRBV segments, with TRBV5-6, TRBV5-1 and TRBV20-1 among them.

Sequenced input: blood. The receptor source for this set is a girl between 5 and 17 years old with multiple sclerosis.

The chain uses TRBV7-2 and TRBJ1-1; 7 bases agree with TRBD1. With 1 base clipped from V and 7 bases from J, the junction kept 6 bases outside the gene matches. The CDR3 loop spans 14 amino acids. Germline CDR1 and CDR2: SGHTA and FQGNSA. The CDR3, as DNA: TGTGCCAGCAGCTTAGGGACAGGCATGATTGAAGCTTTCTTT. Encoded protein: CASSLGTGMIEAFF.

The gene calls are TRBV20-1 and TRBJ2-5, with 11 positions matching TRBD2. J gave up 5 bases and V 5 bases, and 13 bases lay outside the gene matches. From germline, CDR1 is DFQATT and CDR2 SNEGSKA (reference sequence). The CDR3 is 16 amino acids. The CDR3 here is CSAEQIAGGPRETQYF. CDR3 nucleotides: TGCAGTGCTGAACAAATAGCGGGAGGGCCCCGGGAGACCCAGTACTTC.

J is TRBJ1-5 and V is TRBV10-3; a weak D match, TRBD1 (5 bases). The length of the CDR3 is 14 residues. In germline, CDR1 is ENHRY, CDR2 SYGVKD. V was cut by 4 bases and J by 7 bases, with 14 bases left in between. DNA of the CDR3: TGTGCCATCAGTGTATCAGGGCTGGGGCAGCCCCAGCATTTT. Amino acids: CAISVSGLGQPQHF.

In its sample, this clonotype was seen a few times. This rearrangement joins TRBV20-1 to TRBJ2-7; the match to TRBD2 covers 16 bases. The CDR3 is made up of 16 amino acids. Germline V gene lookup returns CDR1 DFQATT and CDR2 SNEGSKA (reference sequence). With 5 bases clipped from V and 2 bases from J, the junction kept 6 bases outside the gene matches. Here the CDR3 reads CSAGTSGRALPYEQYF. The CDR3 DNA sequence: TGCAGTGCTGGGACTAGCGGGAGGGCCCTCCCCTACGAGCAGTACTTC.

This clonotype appeared a few times. The CDR3 is CASSTLGLAHSYNEQFF. DNA of the CDR3: TGTGCCAGCAGTACCCTGGGGTTAGCGCACTCCTACAATGAGCAGTTCTTC. The chain has TRBV6-1 and TRBJ2-1, with a weak D call TRBD2 (5 bases). The CDR3 has 17 amino acids. V lost 5 bases and J lost 0, with 17 bases in between. From germline, CDR1 is MNHNS and CDR2 SASEGT.

This clonotype occurred a few times. The rearrangement joins TRBV5-6 to TRBJ2-1; maybe TRBD2 (5 bases). Trimming removed 6 bases at V and 4 bases at J, with 11 bases between. Germline lookup yields CDR1 SGHDT and CDR2 YYEEEE. The CDR3 totals 13 residues. The CDR3 is CASTPTGYNEQFF. As DNA, the CDR3 is TGTGCCAGCACCCCGACGGGATACAATGAGCAGTTCTTC.

The rearrangement joins TRBV11-2 to TRBJ2-4, with D tentatively TRBD2 (5 bases). Germline CDR1 and CDR2: SGHAT and FQNNGV. Trimming took off 5 bases at V and 1 base at J, with 18 bases between the two ends. CDR3 length: 17 amino acids. This chain's CDR3 is CASSRIQGRGAKNIQYF. The CDR3 coding sequence is TGTGCCAGCAGCCGAATACAAGGACGCGGGGCCAAAAACATTCAGTACTTC. The variable domain in full, completed from reference TRBV11-2 and TRBJ2-4, reads EAGVAQSPRYKIIEKRQSVAFWCNPISGHATLYWYQQILGQGPKLLIQFQNNGVVDDSQLPKDRFSAERLKGVDSTLKIQPAKLEDSAVYLCASSRIQGRGAKNIQYFGAGTRLSVL.

The J gene is TRBJ1-1, the V gene TRBV27; D possibly corresponds to TRBD1 (6 bases). The CDR3 length is 15 residues. V was trimmed by 6 bases and J by 3 bases, leaving 17 bases between them. Per germline, CDR1 MNHEY and CDR2 SMNVEV (reference sequence). The CDR3 here is CASSSRGGGDTEAFF. CDR3 nucleotides: TGTGCCAGCAGCTCACGAGGGGGAGGGGACACTGAAGCTTTCTTT.

J is TRBJ1-2 and V is TRBV20-1; weak D call: TRBD1 (6 bases). The V end lost 5 bases, the J end lost 4 bases, and 11 bases lay between the germline ends. This CDR3 comprises 12 residues. Germline values: CDR1 DFQATT, CDR2 SNEGSKA (reference sequence). CDR3 nucleotides: TGCAGTGCTGACTACAGGGCCTATGGCTACACCTTC. It specifies CSADYRAYGYTF.

The J gene is TRBJ1-4, the V gene TRBV7-7; the match to TRBD1 covers 7 bases. The V gene's germline CDR1 is SSHAT and CDR2 FNYEAQ (reference sequence). The junction had 8 bases not matched to a gene; V was cut back by 8 bases and J by 2 bases. This CDR3 comprises 15 residues. The CDR3 here is CASGTGVGTNEKLFF. As DNA, the CDR3 is TGTGCCAGCGGCACAGGGGTTGGCACTAATGAAAAACTGTTTTTT. The full variable domain, with the rest looked up from reference TRBV7-7 and TRBJ1-4, is GAGVSQSPRYKVTKRGQDVTLRCDPISSHATLYWYQQALGQGPEFLTYFNYEAQPDKSGLPSDRFSAERPEGSISTLTIQRTEQRDSAMYRCASGTGVGTNEKLFFGSGTQLSVL.

The genes are TRBV12-3 or TRBV12-4 and TRBJ2-3, with D possibly TRBD2 on 5 matching bases. Trimming cost V 2 bases and J 14 bases, with 17 bases left between them. This CDR3 is built from 13 residues. In nucleotides, the CDR3 is TGTGCCAGCAGTTTATCTGAGCGGACTTTTGGGTATTTT. This sequence encodes CASSLSERTFGYF.

The chain combines TRBV20-1 with TRBJ2-5, with D unresolved. The germline CDR1 and CDR2 sequences are DFQATT and SNEGSKA (reference sequence). The CDR3 contains 14 residues. Deletions cut 6 bases from V and 0 bases from J, with 14 bases between. The CDR3 region is CSARRYAYQETQYF. The CDR3 DNA sequence: TGCAGTGCCCGACGCTACGCATACCAAGAGACCCAGTACTTC.

The chain links TRBV28 to TRBJ2-5; 11 bases map to TRBD2. Germline values: CDR1 MDHEN, CDR2 SYDVKM. The V and J ends lost 2 bases and 5 bases, in that order; junction bases with no gene match: 7. This CDR3 has 16 amino acids. The CDR3 DNA reads TGTGCCAGCAGTTTAAGCACTAGCGGGAGTTCGGAGACCCAGTACTTC. This gives the protein CASSLSTSGSSETQYF.

This clonotype came up a few times. This chain links TRBV7-2 with TRBJ2-3; D ambiguous. V was trimmed by 5 bases and J by 7 bases, leaving 7 bases between them. The CDR3 covers 11 residues. Per the germline V gene, CDR1 is SGHTA and CDR2 is FQGNSA. The CDR3 coding sequence is TGTGCCAGCAGCCCCCTCTATACGCAGTATTTT. This translates into CASSPLYTQYF.

The V and J genes are TRBV5-1 and TRBJ1-1; unclear D gene. Germline V gene lookup returns CDR1 SGHRS and CDR2 YFSETQ. V dropped 0 bases and J dropped 8 bases, with 17 bases sitting between them. The CDR3 has 15 residues. CDR3 loop: CASSLAKSALEEAFF. For the CDR3, the DNA is TGCGCCAGCAGCTTGGCCAAGTCGGCACTCGAAGAAGCTTTCTTT.